This T cell receptor beta chain was captured in a study of control samples from healthy donors and cancer patients. The data were produced by immunoSEQ multiplex PCR, yet TCRdb's version contains in-frame clones alone and is incomplete. The table shows 54,000 or so clones, with approximately 95% occurring only once. V dropped 4 bases and J dropped 0 bases, with 12 bases sitting between them. Germline CDR1 is MGHRA and CDR2 is YSYEKL. CDR3 length equals 15 residues. Sequenced: blood. J is TRBJ1-2 and V is TRBV4-1; D is uncertain. This receptor was identified in a man aged 30 to 45 in good health. CDR3 DNA: TGCGCCAGCAGCCCGAACGTCCGCGCTAACTATGGCTACACCTTC. Protein sequence: CASSPNVRANYGYTF.